Below, 8 T cell receptor beta chains from the same sample are listed, as sequenced in a study of CD8+ T cells in alopecia areata. TCR sequencing used cDNA made by reverse transcription of extracted RNA. TCRdb's table, derived via immunoSEQ multiplex PCR, lists solely in-frame clones and lacks some. The table lists approximately 130,000 clones, 60% to 65% of them singletons. Regarding treatment: oral pan-JAK inhibitor, 5-10 mg twice daily. The sequenced sample was CD4+ T cells sorted from blood, obtained at week 4, from a patient treated with tofacitinib. Receptors were obtained from a human donor with alopecia areata.

V usage is TRBV5-1 and J usage is TRBJ1-1; D may be TRBD1 (5 bases). Germline V gives CDR1 SGHRS, CDR2 YFSETQ. Trimming stripped 4 bases from V and 5 bases from J, with 18 bases between. The CDR3 runs 15 residues. CDR3 nucleotides: TGCGCCAGCAGCCCGCGTACGGGACGTGGAACTGAAGCTTTCTTT. The encoded protein is CASSPRTGRGTEAFF. The whole variable domain, remainder taken from reference TRBV5-1 and TRBJ1-1, is KAGVTQTPRYLIKTRGQQVTLSCSPISGHRSVSWYQQTPGQGLQFLFEYFSETQRNKGNFPGRFSGRQFSNSRSEMNVSTLELGDSALYLCASSPRTGRGTEAFFGQGTRLTVV.

The chain joins TRBV7-2 to TRBJ2-2; 8 positions match TRBD2. V was pared by 3 bases and J by 5 bases, with 5 bases of the junction left unmatched. The CDR3 totals 15 residues. The germline CDR1 and CDR2 sequences are SGHTA and FQGNSA. The chain's CDR3 is CASSFSGIGTGELFF. The CDR3 DNA reads TGTGCCAGCAGCTTTAGCGGGATTGGGACCGGGGAGCTGTTTTTT.

The V gene is TRBV29-1, the J gene TRBJ2-5; weak D call: TRBD1 (6 bases). Germline lookup yields CDR1 SQVTM and CDR2 ANQGSEA. The CDR3 is 15 amino acids. V gave up 6 bases and J gave up 4 bases, with 21 bases separating them. The CDR3 region has the DNA TGCAGCGTGGCAAAGACAGGAGGCATGGGAGAGACCCAGTACTTC. Its protein product is CSVAKTGGMGETQYF.

A single count supports this clone. J is TRBJ1-5 and V is TRBV29-1, with a weak D call TRBD1 (6 bases). Germline lookup yields CDR1 SQVTM and CDR2 ANQGSEA. V dropped 2 bases and J dropped 6 bases, with 11 bases sitting between them. The CDR3 runs to 13 residues. Here the CDR3 reads CSVEYRVVQPQHF. The CDR3 DNA follows: TGCAGCGTTGAATACAGGGTAGTTCAGCCCCAGCATTTT.

This clone came up a few times. This chain joins TRBV7-8 and TRBJ1-4; D is possibly TRBD1 (6 bases). Germline V gene sequence: CDR1 SGHVS, CDR2 FQNEAQ. The CDR3 is 19 amino acids. Between the trimmed V and J ends, which lost 5 bases and 0 bases, there was a span of 22 bases. The CDR3: CASSAYRVVSAATNEKLFF. Here the CDR3 DNA reads TGTGCCAGCAGCGCCTACAGGGTGGTTTCGGCTGCAACTAATGAAAAACTGTTTTTT.

CDR3 sequence (DNA): TGTGCCAGCTCACCATACCCGGGCGGGCAAGAGACCCAGTACTTC. This translates into CASSPYPGGQETQYF. This chain connects TRBV18 to TRBJ2-5; maybe TRBD2 (5 bases). Germline V gives CDR1 KGHSH, CDR2 LQKENI. The V end was cut by 2 bases, the J end by 2 bases, with 12 bases between. The CDR3 consists of 15 residues.

The chain employs TRBV10-1 and TRBJ2-5; D may be TRBD1 (6 bases). The DNA end favors TRBJ2-7, so the J call may be wrong. The CDR3 is 14 residues long. Germline V lookup: CDR1 WNHNN, CDR2 SYGVQD (reference sequence). As DNA, the CDR3 is TGCGCCCGGACAGACAGCGCCTTTTCGTACGAGCAGTACTTC. It encodes CARTDSAFSYEQYF.

V is TRBV7-2 and J is TRBJ2-7; no clear D. Between the trimmed V and J ends, which lost 1 base and 0 bases, there was a span of 10 bases. CDR1 and CDR2 (germline): SGHTA, FQGNSA. The CDR3 totals 15 residues. CDR3 sequence (DNA): TGTGCCAGCAGCTTAGGACCGGGTCCCTCCTACGAGCAGTACTTC. The encoded protein is CASSLGPGPSYEQYF.